This T cell receptor (beta chain) was recovered during a study of naive and memory T cell subsets. Overall study findings and caveats: Potentially, T cell activation and differentiation skew this RNA-based measurement.

The V and J ends lost 2 bases and 2 bases respectively, with 9 bases between them. The CDR3 has 14 amino acids. Looked up from germline, CDR1 is MNHNY and CDR2 is SVGAGI (reference sequence). TCR cDNA received a 3' ligated oligonucleotide that carried a UMI. Adult healthy volunteers gave 2.5 ml peripheral blood for whole-blood RNA. Input was roughly 1 to 1,100 ng of DNase-treated total RNA without cell sorting. The SP2 primer and nested alpha and beta constant region primers amplified ligated cDNA in four rounds. Alpha and beta constant region primers primed reverse transcription for blood and skin samples. Each CDR3 protein gets one entry after TCRdb re-called the 5' RACE reads with MiXCR. The sample records about 32,000 distinct CDR3 sequences, 16% being singletons. In this sample, this clonotype turned up once. Antigen: not known.

The chain combines TRBV6-6 with TRBJ1-2; D is ambiguous. This sequence was found in a female donor in good health. This CDR3 reads CASSYGQRNYGYTF. DNA of the CDR3: TGTGCCAGCAGTTACGGGCAGAGGAACTATGGCTACACCTTC.